This note documents a single TCR beta chain sequence. The sample comes from a study of shared clonotypes between healthy human individuals. The V gene lost 0 bases and the J gene lost 5 bases, with 14 bases spanning the gap. Looked up from germline, CDR1 is SGHVS and CDR2 is FQNEAQ. The CDR3 totals 16 residues. The repertoire was sequenced with immunoSEQ multiplex PCR; TCRdb's copy has only in-frame clones and lacks some. This repertoire shows approximately 1,000,000 clones, approximately 80% found once; its top ten account for 0.89%. The sequenced sample was memory CD4+ T cells from PBMCs. Subset noted: CD45RA-negative fraction. The receptor was derived from a man between 18 and 35 years old in good health. Some clones in this sample may be carry-over from other donors' samples. This rearrangement joins TRBV7-8 to TRBJ1-5, with a possible D match to TRBD1 (5 bases). This chain's CDR3 is CASSLAGAGGYQPQHF. The CDR3 bases are TGTGCCAGCAGCTTAGCCGGGGCCGGGGGTTATCAGCCCCAGCATTTT.